What follows are 8 T cell receptor beta chains derived from one specimen sequenced in a study of Ad26.COV2.S vaccination and SARS-CoV-2 variants. Using immunoSEQ multiplex PCR, the repertoire was profiled, and TCRdb retains in-frame clones only, with some absent. The sample has hundreds of thousands of clones, 83% seen once; the top ten hold approximately 7%. The treatment was: 19 received Ad26.COV2.S at low or high dose, single or two shots; about 5 received placebo; per-sample allocation not given. After the first vaccine or placebo injection, samples were drawn on day 63. The specimen was peripheral blood, collected in a trial of Ad26.COV2.S vaccine versus placebo. These receptors were taken from a person aged 18 to 59 who received the Ad26.COV2.S COVID-19 vaccine or a placebo.

The gene calls are TRBV11-2 and TRBJ2-7, with D hard to call. This CDR3 region has 14 residues. V lost 1 base to trimming and J lost 2 bases, with 9 bases between them. Germline values: CDR1 SGHAT, CDR2 FQNNGV. CDR3 bases: TGTGCCAGCAGCTTAGGCCGAACAGCCTACGAGCAGTACTTC. Translated: CASSLGRTAYEQYF.

This clone was seen just once. The genes are TRBV5-1 and TRBJ2-1; 10 positions match TRBD2. With 1 base clipped from V and 6 bases from J, the junction kept 4 bases outside the gene matches. The CDR3 runs 15 residues. The germline V gene has CDR1 SGHRS and CDR2 YFSETQ. This chain's CDR3 is CASSLLLAGLNEQFF. The CDR3 DNA is TGCGCCAGCAGCTTGTTACTAGCGGGGCTCAATGAGCAGTTCTTC.

The chain combines TRBV6-6 with TRBJ1-2; no reliable D call. V was pared by 11 bases and J by 2 bases, with 12 bases between. CDR1 and CDR2 from the germline V gene are MNHNY and SVGAGI (reference sequence). This CDR3 is 12 amino acids long. The DNA for the CDR3 is TGTGCCTCCTGGGAGGGAAACTATGGCTACACCTTC. This translates into CASWEGNYGYTF.

This chain links TRBV12-3 or TRBV12-4 with TRBJ1-5, with D possibly matching TRBD1 (6 bases). The CDR3 contains 13 residues. Trimming removed 2 bases at V and 7 bases at J, with 9 bases between. CDR3: CASSLRGDQPQHF. The CDR3 DNA follows: TGTGCCAGCAGTTTAAGGGGGGACCAGCCCCAGCATTTT.

This chain links TRBV5-1 with TRBJ2-1, with 7 bases aligning to TRBD1. Trimming at V came to 4 bases and at J to 8 bases, leaving 12 bases not matched to a gene. The CDR3 sequence is 15 residues long. In germline, CDR1 is SGHRS, CDR2 YFSETQ. DNA for the CDR3: TGCGCCAGCAGCCGGTTCACAGGGGCCCCTCATGAGCAGTTCTTC. This translates into CASSRFTGAPHEQFF.

The chain is built from TRBV27 and TRBJ1-5; D may be TRBD1 (6 bases). V lost 5 bases to trimming and J lost 7 bases, with 15 bases between them. This CDR3 contains 14 residues. CDR1 is MNHEY, CDR2 SMNVEV, per germline (reference sequence). The CDR3 region has the DNA TGTGCCAGCAGTCATCAGGGGATAAGGCAGCCCCAGCATTTT. Amino acid sequence: CASSHQGIRQPQHF.

The chain has TRBV11-3 and TRBJ2-1, with a tentative D call TRBD2 (5 bases). The V and J ends lost 2 bases and 8 bases respectively, with 7 bases between them. Germline-derived CDR1 and CDR2 are SGHNT and YENEEA. The CDR3 length is 12 residues. The CDR3 DNA reads TGTGCCAGCAGCTTATCCGGGGATGAGCAGTTCTTC. Translating gives CASSLSGDEQFF.

V is TRBV5-1 and J is TRBJ2-3, with unresolved D. V dropped 2 bases and J dropped 2 bases, with 9 bases sitting between them. This CDR3 region has 14 residues. CDR1 is SGHRS and CDR2 is YFSETQ in the germline V gene. CDR3 sequence reads: CASSFETSTDTQYF. The CDR3 DNA follows: TGCGCCAGCAGCTTCGAGACTTCCACAGATACGCAGTATTTT.